This T cell receptor (beta chain) was profiled in a study of shared clonotypes between healthy human individuals. Sequenced by immunoSEQ multiplex PCR; TCRdb stores in-frame clones only, minus some. The sample shows almost 750,000 clones, around 70% of them seen only once. The length of the CDR3 is 15 residues. The V and J ends lost 4 bases and 4 bases respectively, with 15 bases between them. Germline assignment: CDR1 SGDLS and CDR2 YYNGEE. The TCR comes from a woman aged 25 to 45 in good health. This chain connects TRBV9 to TRBJ1-5; D not certain. The source material was memory CD4+ T cells sorted from blood. Subset denoted: CD45RA-negative fraction. Here the CDR3 reads CASSRDGPGNQPQHF. The CDR3, as DNA: TGTGCCAGCAGCCGAGACGGTCCCGGTAATCAGCCCCAGCATTTT.